The 31 T cell receptor beta chains reported below all come from one sample, sequenced in a study of Ad26.COV2.S vaccination and SARS-CoV-2 variants (dated by TCRdb to the early 2020s). Library prep was done by the immunoSEQ multiplex PCR assay. TCRdb mirrors the immuneACCESS table, restricted to in-frame sequences. Some clones are absent from its copies; in checked studies, under half trace to an unresolved V gene, and the reason for the others is unknown. This sample lists around 300,000 clones; around 89% were detected once. The top ten constitute around 5.3% of the sample. The treatment or condition label for this specimen denotes: about 20 received Ad26.COV2.S at low or high dose, single or two shots; several received placebo; per-sample allocation not given. For vaccine and placebo recipients, repertoires were sequenced using samples collected on day 63 after the first injection. The sample was peripheral blood, taken in a trial of Ad26.COV2.S vaccine versus placebo. All receptors derive from a person aged 18-65 years who received the Ad26.COV2.S COVID-19 vaccine or a placebo.

The CDR3 loop is CASSERDRPILEQYF. The CDR3 DNA is TGTGCCAGCAGTGAGAGGGACAGGCCGATTTTGGAGCAGTACTTC. The chain has TRBV2 and TRBJ2-7, with 8 bases matching TRBD1. The trim removed 3 bases at V and 7 bases at J, leaving 11 bases unmatched. Germline V lookup: CDR1 SNHLY, CDR2 FYNNEI. The length of the CDR3 is 15 residues. Combining the CDR3 with reference TRBV2 and TRBJ2-7 gives the whole variable domain EPEVTQTPSHQVTQMGQEVILRCVPISNHLYFYWYRQILGQKVEFLVSFYNNEISEKSEIFDDQFSVERPDGSNFTLKIRSTKLEDSAMYFCASSERDRPILEQYFGPGTRLTVT.

This chain links TRBV7-9 with TRBJ2-1, with 8 bases that match TRBD1. The germline V gene encodes CDR1 SEHNR and CDR2 FQNEAQ (reference sequence). V shed 1 base and J 7 bases; nucleotides not matched to a gene: 6. The CDR3 covers 15 residues. CDR3 coding DNA: TGTGCCAGCAGCTTAGTGCAGGGGGCGGTTAATGAGCAGTTCTTC. It is translated as CASSLVQGAVNEQFF.

The chain is built from TRBV6-5 and TRBJ1-2, with 7 bases aligning to TRBD1. The CDR3 is 15 residues long. The junction had 10 bases not matched to a gene; V was cut back by 3 bases and J by 6 bases. CDR1 MNHEY and CDR2 SVGAGI come from the germline V gene. Written as DNA, the CDR3 is TGTGCCAGCAGTTATCGGAGACAGGGAAGAGATGGCTACACCTTC. This translates into CASSYRRQGRDGYTF.

The V call is TRBV19, the J call TRBJ1-2; D unresolved. The CDR3 is 12 amino acids. CDR1 LNHDA and CDR2 SQIVND come from the germline V gene (reference sequence). V lost 5 bases and J lost 5, with 9 bases in between. The CDR3 DNA sequence: TGTGCCAGTAGTTTGGGATATTATGGCTACACCTTC. Its translation is CASSLGYYGYTF.

The chain combines TRBV27 with TRBJ2-2; 7 bases agree with TRBD1. The length of the CDR3 is 14 residues. In germline, CDR1 is MNHEY, CDR2 SMNVEV (reference sequence). Trimming cost V 4 bases and J 3 bases; bases outside gene matches: 2. The CDR3 sequence is CASSYTGDTGELFF. CDR3 in DNA: TGTGCCAGCAGTTACACAGGGGACACCGGGGAGCTGTTTTTT.

V is TRBV2 and J is TRBJ2-5, with 7 positions matching TRBD2. Germline V CDR1 and CDR2: SNHLY, FYNNEI. The J segment lost 0 bases and the V segment lost 6 bases, leaving 4 bases of the junction unmatched. CDR3 length: 14 residues. CDR3 nucleotides: TGTGCCAGCAGCCGGGACTACAACCAAGAGACCCAGTACTTC. Protein: CASSRDYNQETQYF.

The rearrangement uses TRBV5-6 and TRBJ1-4, with 7 bases that match TRBD1. J gave up 13 bases and V 1 base, and 7 bases lay outside the gene matches. Germline lookup yields CDR1 SGHDT and CDR2 YYEEEE. This CDR3 region has 13 residues. In nucleotides, the CDR3 is TGTGCCAGCAGCTTGCGGGACAGTAAGGTACTGTTTTTT. The encoded protein is CASSLRDSKVLFF.

The chain is built from TRBV7-8 and TRBJ2-1; D possibly corresponds to TRBD2 (5 bases). Germline V gene sequence: CDR1 SGHVS, CDR2 FQNEAQ. The V end lost 2 bases, the J end lost 5 bases, and 13 bases lay between the germline ends. The CDR3 length is 15 residues. CDR3 coding DNA: TGTGCCAGCAGCTTACACCGGGATTTGGACAATGAGCAGTTCTTC. This codes for CASSLHRDLDNEQFF.

CDR3 DNA sequence: TGTGCCATCAGCTACCAAGGACAGGGTAACTACGAGCAGTACTTC. Protein: CAISYQGQGNYEQYF. The J gene is TRBJ2-7, the V gene TRBV10-3; TRBD1 agrees at 8 bases. Germline V lookup: CDR1 ENHRY, CDR2 SYGVKD. V was clipped by 6 bases and J by 3 bases; unmatched bases: 10. This CDR3 region has 15 residues.

With respect to this clone: The same CDR3 can be traced to other DNA sequences in this sample. The chain employs TRBV29-1 and TRBJ2-7; 8 nucleotides agree with TRBD1. The CDR3 runs 13 residues. Per the germline V gene, CDR1 is SQVTM and CDR2 is ANQGSEA. V shed 4 bases and J 1 base; nucleotides not matched to a gene: 3. The CDR3 is CSVGQGTSYEQYF. CDR3 DNA: TGCAGCGTTGGACAGGGGACTTCCTACGAGCAGTACTTC.

This clone was seen only a few times. The chain joins TRBV5-1 to TRBJ1-2, with 9 positions matching TRBD1. Germline V lookup: CDR1 SGHRS, CDR2 YFSETQ. V shed 4 bases, J shed 6 bases, and the junction held 4 bases outside the gene matches. The CDR3 totals 13 residues. The CDR3 DNA reads as TGCGCCAGCAGCCTCGGGACAGGGAATGGCTACACCTTC. Translated, it gives CASSLGTGNGYTF.

This chain connects TRBV10-2 to TRBJ2-3; tentatively, D is TRBD2 (6 bases). Germline V gives CDR1 WSHSY, CDR2 SAAADI. The CDR3 sequence is 14 residues long. Trimming pared 3 bases from V and 3 bases from J, leaving 10 bases between. The CDR3 spells CASSESSETDTQYF. The CDR3 DNA is TGCGCCAGCAGTGAATCTAGCGAGACAGATACGCAGTATTTT.

The rearrangement uses TRBV9 and TRBJ2-7; D is unclear. The CDR3 spans 14 residues. The ends were cut back, 0 bases at V and 0 bases at J, with 7 bases in the middle. In germline, CDR1 is SGDLS, CDR2 YYNGEE. The CDR3 DNA reads as TGTGCCAGCAGCGTAGGTCCCAACTCCTACGAGCAGTACTTC. Encoded protein: CASSVGPNSYEQYF.

The genes are TRBV7-2 and TRBJ2-1, with a tentative D call TRBD2 (5 bases). This CDR3 region has 15 residues. Germline CDR1 SGHTA, CDR2 FQGNSA. V was pared by 1 base and J by 1 base, with 8 bases between. The DNA of the CDR3 is TGTGCCAGCAGCTTAGATGCGGGTTCCTACAATGAGCAGTTCTTC. Amino acid sequence: CASSLDAGSYNEQFF.

This chain connects TRBV9 to TRBJ2-7; 10 bases map to TRBD2. The CDR3 consists of 15 residues. V dropped 4 bases and J dropped 7; count of bases not matched to a gene: 11. Germline V CDR1 and CDR2: SGDLS, YYNGEE. CDR3 in amino acids: CASSTSGGAYEEQYF. CDR3 nucleotides: TGTGCCAGCAGCACCAGCGGGGGGGCCTATGAGGAGCAGTACTTC.

V gene TRBV5-5 combines with J gene TRBJ1-2; a possible D gene is TRBD1 (6 bases). Trimming stripped 4 bases from V and 2 bases from J, with 9 bases between. This CDR3 is 13 amino acids long. Germline-derived CDR1 and CDR2 are SGHKS and YYEKEE (reference sequence). The DNA of the CDR3 is TGTGCCAGCAGCCAGGGGACGAACTATGGCTACACCTTC. It encodes CASSQGTNYGYTF.

The chain combines TRBV10-3 with TRBJ2-2; 7 bases fit TRBD1. CDR1 is ENHRY, CDR2 SYGVKD, per germline. This CDR3 region has 16 residues. J was trimmed by 6 bases and V by 6 bases; bases with no gene match: 13. Written as DNA, the CDR3 is TGTGCCATCAGCTGGGCGGACAGGTCGGTAGCCGGGGAGCTGTTTTTT. The encoded protein is CAISWADRSVAGELFF.

This chain joins TRBV5-1 and TRBJ1-4, with 12 nucleotides matching TRBD1. Trimming removed 1 base from V and 5 bases from J; junction bases left unmatched: 9. This CDR3 is 18 amino acids long. Germline CDR1 SGHRS, CDR2 YFSETQ. For the CDR3, the DNA is TGCGCCAGCAGCTTGTCTCCGGGACAGGGGGCCGGGAATGAAAAACTGTTTTTT. Translating gives CASSLSPGQGAGNEKLFF. The full variable domain, completed using reference TRBV5-1 and TRBJ1-4, is KAGVTQTPRYLIKTRGQQVTLSCSPISGHRSVSWYQQTPGQGLQFLFEYFSETQRNKGNFPGRFSGRQFSNSRSEMNVSTLELGDSALYLCASSLSPGQGAGNEKLFFGSGTQLSVL.

The chain recombines TRBV6-2 or TRBV6-3 with TRBJ2-2, with no clear D. With 7 bases removed from V and 3 bases from J, the gap between germline ends came to 21 bases. This CDR3 has 17 residues. Germline values: CDR1 MNHEY, CDR2 SVGEGT. The CDR3 nucleotides read TGTGCCAGCACCCCCCACGTGGGTCGGTGGGACACCGGGGAGCTGTTTTTT. This translates into CASTPHVGRWDTGELFF.

The chain uses TRBV7-9 and TRBJ1-3; no clear D. With 4 bases removed from V and 1 base from J, the gap between germline ends came to 11 bases. This CDR3 region has 15 residues. Per the germline V gene, CDR1 is SEHNR and CDR2 is FQNEAQ (reference sequence). CDR3 amino acids: CASSSLLESGNTIYF. Here the CDR3 DNA reads TGTGCCAGCAGCTCCCTCCTGGAGTCTGGAAACACCATATATTTT. The full variable domain, its missing parts supplied by reference TRBV7-9 and TRBJ1-3, is DTGVSQNPRHKITKRGQNVTFRCDPISEHNRLYWYRQTLGQGPEFLTYFQNEAQLEKSRLLSDRFSAERPKGSFSTLEIQRTEQGDSAMYLCASSSLLESGNTIYFGEGSWLTVV.

The V gene is TRBV6-2 or TRBV6-3, the J gene TRBJ1-5, with TRBD1 as a possible D gene (6 bases). The germline V gene has CDR1 MNHEY and CDR2 SVGEGT. Deletions cut 6 bases from V and 0 bases from J, with 15 bases between. The CDR3 runs to 16 residues. Written as DNA, the CDR3 is TGTGCCAGCAGCCCTATAGGGGGTTATAGCAATCAGCCCCAGCATTTT. The encoded protein is CASSPIGGYSNQPQHF.

The chain is built from TRBV28 and TRBJ2-2; D call uncertain. Per germline, CDR1 MDHEN and CDR2 SYDVKM. The V gene lost 6 bases and the J gene lost 7 bases, with 9 bases spanning the gap. This CDR3 region has 12 residues. The DNA for the CDR3 is TGTGCCAGCAGCTCGGCCGTCGGGGAGCTGTTTTTT. The encoded protein is CASSSAVGELFF.

As for this clone: Other DNA sequences from this sample encode an identical CDR3 as well. This chain joins TRBV19 and TRBJ2-3, with D possibly matching TRBD1 (6 bases). This CDR3 contains 15 residues. Trimming stripped 3 bases from V and 3 bases from J, with 13 bases between. Germline CDR1 is LNHDA and CDR2 is SQIVND (reference sequence). The CDR3 reads CASSIGGQTTDTQYF. The CDR3 DNA is TGTGCCAGTAGTATCGGCGGACAGACTACAGATACGCAGTATTTT.

The chain carries TRBV19 and TRBJ1-2; no definite D call. The V gene's germline CDR1 is LNHDA and CDR2 SQIVND (reference sequence). V gave up 4 bases and J gave up 3 bases, with 9 bases separating them. The CDR3 covers 13 residues. The CDR3 DNA follows: TGTGCCAGTAGTACCTGGGAGGACTATGGCTACACCTTC. This translates into CASSTWEDYGYTF.

A single count supports this clone. The V gene is TRBV7-3, the J gene TRBJ1-1; D might be TRBD1 (6 bases). CDR1 and CDR2 from the germline V gene are SGHTA and FQGTGA. CDR3 length equals 14 residues. V lost 4 bases and J 4 bases, leaving 13 bases between the germline ends. As DNA, the CDR3 is TGTGCCAGCAGCTCGCAGGGGTTGGGCACTGAAGCTTTCTTT. This gives the protein CASSSQGLGTEAFF.

CDR3 sequence (DNA): TGTGCCAGCAGTTACACGGACAGGGGGTATGGCTACACCTTC. Its translation is CASSYTDRGYGYTF. The chain carries TRBV6-6 and TRBJ1-2, with 10 bases identical to TRBD1. V shed 2 bases and J 5 bases; nucleotides not matched to a gene: 2. From germline, CDR1 is MNHNY and CDR2 SVGAGI (reference sequence). The CDR3 is 14 amino acids.

This rearrangement joins TRBV3-1 (or the pseudogene TRBV3-2) to TRBJ2-7, with 15 positions matching TRBD2. V was clipped by 3 bases and J by 3 bases; unmatched bases: 0. Germline V gene sequence: CDR1 LGHDT, CDR2 YNNKEL (reference sequence). The CDR3 is 15 amino acids. CDR3 region: CASSQGLAGGYEQYF. The CDR3 region has the DNA TGTGCCAGCAGCCAGGGACTAGCGGGAGGCTACGAGCAGTACTTC.

The chain is built from TRBV5-1 and TRBJ1-1; D is uncertain. The germline gives CDR1 SGHRS, CDR2 YFSETQ. Trimming cost V 4 bases and J 3 bases, with 16 bases left between them. This CDR3 has 15 residues. CDR3 sequence: CASSRLGGADTEAFF. The CDR3 nucleotides read TGCGCCAGCAGCCGACTCGGAGGTGCGGACACTGAAGCTTTCTTT.

The genes are TRBV11-2 and TRBJ2-2, with TRBD1 identical over 9 bases. V shed 4 bases, J shed 7 bases, and the junction held 7 bases outside the gene matches. The germline gives CDR1 SGHAT, CDR2 FQNNGV. The CDR3 contains 15 residues. As DNA, the CDR3 is TGTGCCAGCAGCTACGCCGGGACAGGGCGCGGGGAGCTGTTTTTT. This codes for CASSYAGTGRGELFF.

The gene calls are TRBV5-1 and TRBJ1-1, with D uncertain. From germline, CDR1 is SGHRS and CDR2 YFSETQ. The CDR3 extends over 14 amino acids. V shed 1 base and J shed 8 bases, with 15 bases lying between them. The CDR3 bases are TGCGCCAGCAGCTTGATTTCCAGGCGAAAAGAAGCTTTCTTT. Protein sequence: CASSLISRRKEAFF.

CDR3 nucleotides: TGCGCCAGCAGTAAGTCCAGGGGAAATGGCTACACCTTC. This sequence encodes CASSKSRGNGYTF. The gene calls are TRBV5-1 and TRBJ1-2; D perhaps matches TRBD1 (6 bases). V was clipped by 5 bases and J by 6 bases, with 14 bases between them. The CDR3 consists of 13 residues. Germline values: CDR1 SGHRS, CDR2 YFSETQ.